The 2 T cell receptor beta chains below were found in one sample sequenced in a study of post-analysis software for immune sequencing data. General observations from the study: TRBV5-6, TRBV5-1 and TRBV20-1 belonged to a set of roughly 5 TRBV segments that were more frequent in patients than controls.

cDNA libraries of TCR beta carried unique molecular identifiers. TCRdb analysed the PCR reads with MiXCR anew, one entry per CDR3 protein. The sample includes 750,000 to 950,000 distinct CDR3 sequences, approximately 44% seen only once; the top ten take roughly 4.9%. No antigen has been identified for these receptors. The sequenced sample was blood. The receptor set was obtained from a girl between 5 and 17 years old with multiple sclerosis.

This clonotype appeared a single time. The chain recombines TRBV13 with TRBJ2-3, with a possible D match to TRBD2 (5 bases). Germline CDR1 and CDR2: PRHDT and FYEKMQ (reference sequence). V was pared by 5 bases and J by 1 base, with 13 bases between. The CDR3 runs 15 residues. This CDR3 is CASSPTAGGTDTQYF. For the CDR3, the DNA is TGTGCCAGCAGCCCAACCGCCGGGGGCACAGATACGCAGTATTTT.

The CDR3 loop reads CASSGKRGVGVTDTQYF. CDR3 sequence (DNA): TGTGCCAGCAGTGGAAAGCGGGGGGTGGGAGTGACAGATACGCAGTATTTT. The chain carries TRBV6-1 and TRBJ2-3; TRBD2 aligns across 9 bases. V lost 4 bases and J lost 3; bases outside the gene matches: 11. CDR1 MNHNS and CDR2 SASEGT come from the germline V gene. The CDR3 consists of 17 residues.